The 5 T cell receptor beta chains in this list originate from one sample, sequenced in a study of shared T cell receptors in the human thymus. Repertoires were generated with immunoSEQ multiplex PCR, while TCRdb's copy carries only in-frame clones and drops some. The data hold over 350,000 clones, with 95% observed a single time. Sequenced input: thymocytes. The receptors originated from a human donor.

This chain connects TRBV7-8 to TRBJ2-3, with D possibly matching TRBD2 (5 bases). CDR3 length: 14 amino acids. Germline loops: CDR1 SGHVS, CDR2 FQNEAQ. V shed 5 bases and J shed 2 bases, with 11 bases lying between them. The CDR3 protein is CASSPGLYTDTQYF. The CDR3 coding sequence is TGTGCCAGCAGCCCTGGACTTTACACAGATACGCAGTATTTT.

J is TRBJ2-5 and V is TRBV18; D gene unclear. Trimming took off 3 bases at V and 2 bases at J, with 10 bases between the two ends. The CDR3 consists of 14 residues. Germline V gene lookup returns CDR1 KGHSH and CDR2 LQKENI. The CDR3 bases are TGTGCCAGCTCACCCAGTCTCAAGCAAGAGACCCAGTACTTC. Translated: CASSPSLKQETQYF.

The V and J genes are TRBV5-5 and TRBJ2-7; 7 bases are shared with TRBD1. Germline trimming cut 5 bases from V and 3 bases from J; bases unmatched to any gene: 5. The CDR3 is made up of 13 amino acids. CDR1 is SGHKS and CDR2 is YYEKEE in the germline V gene (reference sequence). CDR3 sequence (DNA): TGTGCCAGCAGTCGGGACAGCTACTACGAGCAGTACTTC. It codes for CASSRDSYYEQYF.

J is TRBJ2-7 and V is TRBV27; D is possibly TRBD1 (6 bases). The V gene lost 2 bases and the J gene lost 5 bases, with 19 bases spanning the gap. Germline values: CDR1 MNHEY, CDR2 SMNVEV (reference sequence). This CDR3 is built from 16 residues. The CDR3 DNA reads TGTGCCAGCAGTTTAATCGTACAGGGTAGACGGAACGAGCAGTACTTC. It yields the protein CASSLIVQGRRNEQYF.

The chain joins TRBV6-1 to TRBJ2-3; D may be TRBD1 or TRBD2 (5 bases each). The CDR3 totals 13 residues. Deletions cut 7 bases from V and 4 bases from J, with 12 bases between. CDR1 is MNHNS and CDR2 is SASEGT in the germline V gene. CDR3 coding DNA: TGTGCCAGCAAAAGGGACGGCGCAGATACGCAGTATTTT. Encoded protein: CASKRDGADTQYF.